These T cell receptor beta chains were read from a single sample in a study of neurological immune-mediated disorders. MiXCR, applied by TCRdb to the 5' RACE reads, yields one record per CDR3 protein. The sample consists of 42,000 or so distinct CDR3 sequences, 2.5% of them appearing once. The sequencing input was PBMCs. The origin of the receptors is a man aged 25-45 years with multiple sclerosis. Each CDR3 is given with its conserved first and last residue. Each record gives: CDR3 DNA, CDR3 protein, D gene, clone size, J gene, V gene. D genes are given only for firm matches. Clone size reads once, few, many, or a class if the clone is expanded.

cdr3_nt: TGCAGTGCTAGAGCTGGACTCCTGGCGGGAGCCTATGAGCAGTTCTTC
cdr3_aa: CSARAGLLAGAYEQFF
d_call: TRBD2
clone_size: many
j_call: TRBJ2-1
v_call: TRBV20-1

cdr3_nt: TGTGCCAGCAGCTTAGGCGGGGGGGCATCCTACGAGCAGTACTTC
cdr3_aa: CASSLGGGASYEQYF
d_call: TRBD2
clone_size: many
j_call: TRBJ2-7
v_call: TRBV11-2

cdr3_nt: TGCAGTGAACTACAGGGTTACAAAATGGATGTCACTGAAGCTTTCTTT
cdr3_aa: CSELQGYKMDVTEAFF
d_call: NA
clone_size: many
j_call: TRBJ1-1
v_call: TRBV20-1

cdr3_nt: TGCAGTGCATCGACAGGGGGCACCTATGGCTACACCTTC
cdr3_aa: CSASTGGTYGYTF
d_call: TRBD1
clone_size: few
j_call: TRBJ1-2
v_call: TRBV20-1

cdr3_nt: TGCGCCAGCAGCTTGGTTCCGGGGGCAACCGGGGAGCTGTTTTTT
cdr3_aa: CASSLVPGATGELFF
d_call: NA
clone_size: many
j_call: TRBJ2-2
v_call: TRBV5-1

cdr3_nt: TGCAGTGCTAGAGAAAGAAGTCAAGAGACCCAGTACTTC
cdr3_aa: CSARERSQETQYF
d_call: NA
clone_size: many
j_call: TRBJ2-5
v_call: TRBV20-1

cdr3_nt: TGCGCCAGCAGCTTACAGGAATCCTACGAGCAGTACTTC
cdr3_aa: CASSLQESYEQYF
d_call: NA
clone_size: many
j_call: TRBJ2-7
v_call: TRBV5-1

cdr3_nt: TGCGCCAGCAGAGTGGGACAGGGATTTTTTAATGAGCAGTTCTTC
cdr3_aa: CASRVGQGFFNEQFF
d_call: TRBD1
clone_size: many
j_call: TRBJ2-1
v_call: TRBV5-1

cdr3_nt: TGTGCCAGCTCACCATTCGGGTACTACGAGCAGTACTTC
cdr3_aa: CASSPFGYYEQYF
d_call: NA
clone_size: many
j_call: TRBJ2-7
v_call: TRBV18

cdr3_nt: TGTGCCAGCAGCGGGACTAGGAACCAAGAGACCCAGTACTTC
cdr3_aa: CASSGTRNQETQYF
d_call: TRBD2
clone_size: many
j_call: TRBJ2-5
v_call: TRBV7-2

cdr3_nt: TGTGCCAGCAGTGCCACAGATACGCAGTATTTT
cdr3_aa: CASSATDTQYF
d_call: NA
clone_size: many
j_call: TRBJ2-3
v_call: TRBV6-1

cdr3_nt: TGTGCCAGCAGTTCGTTTGCGGGTACTGAGCAGTTCTTC
cdr3_aa: CASSSFAGTEQFF
d_call: NA
clone_size: many
j_call: TRBJ2-1
v_call: TRBV6-5

cdr3_nt: TGTGCCAGCAGCCGCGGACAGGGGAGCTCTGGGGCCAACGTCCTGACTTTC
cdr3_aa: CASSRGQGSSGANVLTF
d_call: TRBD1
clone_size: many
j_call: TRBJ2-6
v_call: TRBV11-1

cdr3_nt: TGCGCCAGCAGCTTGGGGCAGGGGCCGAATGGCTACACCTTC
cdr3_aa: CASSLGQGPNGYTF
d_call: NA
clone_size: many
j_call: TRBJ1-2
v_call: TRBV5-1

cdr3_nt: TGTGCCAGCAGTCCCGGAGGGGCTCGGGAGACCCAGTACTTC
cdr3_aa: CASSPGGARETQYF
d_call: NA
clone_size: many
j_call: TRBJ2-5
v_call: TRBV7-7

cdr3_nt: TGCAGTGCTACCCTCCCATGGCATGAGCAGTTCTTC
cdr3_aa: CSATLPWHEQFF
d_call: NA
clone_size: few
j_call: TRBJ2-1
v_call: TRBV20-1